Below are 21 T cell receptor beta chains sequenced from a single sample in a study of blood T cells in healthy people across ages. Together with a sample-barcoded 5' primer, a J-beta primer mix was included in a second PCR lasting roughly 6 to 12 cycles. MiXCR, applied by TCRdb to the 5' RACE reads, yields one record per CDR3 protein. The sample lists 650,000 to 1,000,000 distinct CDR3 sequences, 35% to 40% occurring once. Sequencing was performed on blood. These receptors were collected from a young man in good health.

The V and J genes are TRBV5-1 and TRBJ2-1, with 9 nucleotides matching TRBD2. The CDR3 contains 17 residues. The ends lost 4 bases at V and 3 bases at J; junction bases unmatched: 11. CDR1 is SGHRS and CDR2 is YFSETQ in the germline V gene. CDR3 sequence (DNA): TGCGCCAGCAGCCCCCAAGGGAGCGGGGGGAGCTACAATGAGCAGTTCTTC. Amino acids: CASSPQGSGGSYNEQFF.

V gene TRBV27 combines with J gene TRBJ1-6; D is unclear. Germline V gene data show CDR1 as MNHEY and CDR2 as SMNVEV (reference sequence). Trimming took off 1 base at V and 6 bases at J, with 16 bases between the two ends. This CDR3 is 17 amino acids long. The CDR3 nucleotides read TGTGCCAGCAGTTTATTTTCTTTCGTGGCCGCTAATTCACCCCTCCACTTT. Its protein product is CASSLFSFVAANSPLHF.

This clonotype occurred a few times. J is TRBJ1-5 and V is TRBV20-1; D not resolved. The germline V gene has CDR1 DFQATT and CDR2 SNEGSKA (reference sequence). CDR3 length equals 16 residues. V dropped 0 bases and J dropped 6 bases, with 18 bases sitting between them. The CDR3 DNA is TGCAGTGCTAGAGATCCTGGAGGGCACCCCGGTCAGCCCCAGCATTTT. It is translated as CSARDPGGHPGQPQHF.

V usage is TRBV3-1 and J usage is TRBJ1-2; D is ambiguous. Between the trimmed V and J ends, which lost 2 bases and 4 bases, there was a span of 11 bases. The germline CDR1 and CDR2 sequences are LGHDT and YNNKEL (reference sequence). The length of the CDR3 is 14 residues. CDR3 in DNA: TGTGCCAGCAGCCAACCCGGCGATTCCTATGGCTACACCTTC. Amino acids: CASSQPGDSYGYTF.

The chain is built from TRBV6-2 or TRBV6-3 and TRBJ2-7; TRBD1 matches 8 bases. Losses at the gene ends were 8 bases for V and 4 bases for J; bases not matched to a gene: 7. The CDR3 runs 13 residues. Germline V gene data show CDR1 as MNHEY and CDR2 as SVGEGT. CDR3 in DNA: TGTGCCAGCGGCCAGGGGGCTGGGTACGAGCAGTACTTC. Translating it yields CASGQGAGYEQYF.

The gene calls are TRBV27 and TRBJ2-7; TRBD2 might be the D (6 bases). The V end lost 4 bases, the J end lost 0 bases, and 16 bases lay between the germline ends. Germline CDR1 MNHEY, CDR2 SMNVEV (reference sequence). The CDR3 runs 16 residues. In nucleotides, the CDR3 is TGTGCCAGCAGTTCCGCCGGGACTTATGGCTCCTACGAGCAGTACTTC. Translation gives CASSSAGTYGSYEQYF.

This clonotype has a handful of counts. This chain links TRBV4-3 with TRBJ1-6, with D uncertain. Trimming left V 4 bases short and J 7 bases short, with 14 bases between. CDR3 length: 15 residues. Germline CDR1 LGHNA, CDR2 YSLEER. The CDR3 sequence: CASSLRHRVNSPLHF. CDR3 nucleotide sequence: TGCGCCAGCAGCCTCCGACATAGGGTGAATTCACCCCTCCACTTT.

The chain carries TRBV6-2 or TRBV6-3 and TRBJ1-1, with D hard to call. CDR3 length equals 14 residues. V was trimmed by 7 bases and J by 3 bases, leaving 15 bases between them. The germline V gene encodes CDR1 MNHEY and CDR2 SVGEGT. The CDR3 bases are TGTGCCAGCATTCGGAATAGGGTCGACACTGAAGCTTTCTTT. Translated, it gives CASIRNRVDTEAFF.

The chain uses TRBV5-1 and TRBJ2-1; perhaps TRBD2 as D (5 bases). The CDR3 contains 16 residues. Germline CDR1 SGHRS, CDR2 YFSETQ. Trimming cost V 3 bases and J 4 bases, with 17 bases left between them. As DNA, the CDR3 is TGCGCCAGCAGCTCCAATTTGGGAGTGAGGTACAATGAGCAGTTCTTC. This gives the protein CASSSNLGVRYNEQFF.

The gene calls are TRBV29-1 and TRBJ2-7, with a tentative D call TRBD1 (8 bases). V lost 7 bases, J lost 7 bases, and 26 bases lay in between. This CDR3 has 15 residues. Germline V gene data show CDR1 as SQVTM and CDR2 as ANQGSEA. CDR3 coding DNA: TGCAGCGGCCAGGGGGCCGTAGCGGGTTACAATGAGCAGTACTTC. Translation gives CSGQGAVAGYNEQYF.

Concerning this clonotype: A much more abundant neighbour one base away suggests this may be a read error. J is TRBJ2-3 and V is TRBV7-2; the D gene is possibly TRBD1 (5 bases). The germline V and J ends were trimmed by 4 bases and 1 base, with 12 bases remaining between them. Germline assignment: CDR1 SGHTA and CDR2 FQGNSA. The CDR3 is 15 residues long. CDR3 residues: CTSSSLRVGTDTQYF. The CDR3 bases are TGTACCAGCAGCTCCCTCAGGGTGGGCACAGATACGCAGTATTTT.

The gene calls are TRBV29-1 and TRBJ2-2; possibly TRBD1 for D (5 bases). V lost 7 bases, J lost 2 bases, and 11 bases lay in between. From germline, CDR1 is SQVTM and CDR2 ANQGSEA. This CDR3 is 13 amino acids long. CDR3 DNA: TGCAGCGCCTCGGACACAAACACCGGGGAGCTGTTTTTT. Protein product: CSASDTNTGELFF.

This clonotype showed up just once. V is TRBV7-9 and J is TRBJ1-6, with D possibly being TRBD1 (6 bases). Per germline, CDR1 SEHNR and CDR2 FQNEAQ (reference sequence). The CDR3 runs 13 residues. Trimming removed 4 bases at V and 13 bases at J, with 14 bases between. The CDR3 region has the DNA TGTGCCAGCAGCTCAACAGGGCCCTGGCCCCTCCACTTT. This translates into CASSSTGPWPLHF.

This clonotype has a handful of counts. The V call is TRBV12-3 or TRBV12-4, the J call TRBJ1-1; D gene uncertain. Trimming shortened V by 6 bases and J by 12 bases, and 23 bases separated the two germline ends. This CDR3 spans 14 amino acids. CDR3 in DNA: TGTGCCAGCAGCCCTATGAACTCCGGGTCGAGAACTTTCTTT. It codes for CASSPMNSGSRTFF.

As concerns this clonotype: Germline is not matched at one junction end, which may reflect a read error. The rearrangement links TRBV20-1 to TRBJ1-2; D not resolved. The CDR3 is made up of 12 amino acids. Germline loops: CDR1 DFQATT, CDR2 SNEGSKA (reference sequence). The DNA for the CDR3 is TGCAGTGCCGGCCGGGCGGCGGATGGCTGCACCTTC. Translation gives CSAGRAADGCTF.

This clonotype was seen a handful of times. V gene TRBV6-2 or TRBV6-3 combines with J gene TRBJ1-1, with D possibly TRBD1 on 6 matching bases. V was pared by 6 bases and J by 4 bases, with 6 bases between. The germline CDR1 and CDR2 sequences are MNHEY and SVGEGT. The CDR3 spans 11 residues. The CDR3 loop is CASRTGTEAFF. CDR3 coding DNA: TGTGCCAGCAGGACAGGCACTGAAGCTTTCTTT.

The table lists this clonotype with a few counts. The CDR3 here is CSAGSGLAGGRDTQYF. The CDR3, as DNA: TGCAGTGCTGGCTCGGGACTAGCGGGGGGCAGAGATACGCAGTATTTT. V usage is TRBV20-1 and J usage is TRBJ2-3; 15 nucleotides align to TRBD2. With 5 bases clipped from V and 5 bases from J, the junction kept 8 bases outside the gene matches. Germline V gene lookup returns CDR1 DFQATT and CDR2 SNEGSKA (reference sequence). The CDR3 spans 16 residues.

This clonotype showed up just a few times. The junction differs from germline at one of its ends, possibly a read error. The gene calls are TRBV19 and TRBJ2-7; possibly TRBD2 for D (6 bases). The V gene's germline CDR1 is LNHDA and CDR2 SQIVND (reference sequence). This CDR3 has 15 residues. CDR3 amino acids: CASSRSGDFSCEQYF. The CDR3 coding sequence is TGTGCCAGTTCACGATCGGGGGATTTTTCCTGCGAGCAGTACTTC.

Only a few counts were recorded for this clonotype. The chain uses TRBV7-9 and TRBJ2-5, with D perhaps TRBD1 (6 bases). The CDR3 has 15 amino acids. V dropped 3 bases and J dropped 1 base, with 12 bases sitting between them. Germline V CDR1 and CDR2: SEHNR, FQNEAQ (reference sequence). This CDR3 reads CASSFLGATQETQYF. The CDR3 DNA is TGTGCCAGCAGCTTCCTGGGGGCAACCCAAGAGACCCAGTACTTC.

This clonotype occurred a few times. The chain uses TRBV20-1 and TRBJ2-5; 9 bases are a match to TRBD2. V lost 0 bases to trimming and J lost 5 bases; unmatched junction nucleotides: 7. The CDR3 spans 15 residues. Looked up from germline, CDR1 is DFQATT and CDR2 is SNEGSKA (reference sequence). The CDR3 coding sequence is TGCAGTGCTAGAGAGCTCGGGACTAGCAGCGAGACCCAGTACTTC. Amino acid sequence: CSARELGTSSETQYF.

The V call is TRBV6-5, the J call TRBJ1-2, with 7 positions matching TRBD1. The CDR3 length is 14 residues. V gave up 0 bases and J gave up 4 bases; unmatched junction bases: 2. Germline assignment: CDR1 MNHEY and CDR2 SVGAGI. The CDR3 region is CASSYSAGGYGYTF. CDR3 nucleotide sequence: TGTGCCAGCAGTTACTCGGCAGGGGGCTATGGCTACACCTTC.